The present entry profiles one T cell receptor beta chain with its context. Antigen unknown. The repertoire was sequenced with immunoSEQ multiplex PCR; TCRdb's copy has only in-frame clones and lacks some. The sample has over 120,000 clones, roughly 76% seen once; the top ten hold just over 5%. Cryopreserved PBMCs supplied about 2 micrograms of genomic DNA for TCR beta libraries. The data were obtained in a study of cytotoxic CD8 clonotypes in ibrutinib-treated CLL. Study-wide context: Partial responses numbered roughly 25 and complete responses 2; after a median about 6 years, 14 stayed remitted and approximately twelve progressed. Mean yields were 255,043 productive templates and 85,000 to 95,000 productive rearrangements per sample.

Study-wide points: Timing of sampling differed between sustained-remission and progressing patients.

The length of the CDR3 is 18 residues. V trimming: 4 bases; J trimming: 0 bases; junction bases outside the gene matches: 11. Germline lookup yields CDR1 SGHKS and CDR2 YYEKEE (reference sequence). The sequencing used PBMCs, collected after 24 months of ibrutinib treatment. The clonotype was recovered from a human donor with chronic lymphocytic leukemia. This chain connects TRBV5-5 to TRBJ1-5; 9 positions agree with TRBD1. The CDR3 DNA sequence: TGTGCCAGCAGCGCCGGGACAGGGACTTTTTTTAGCAATCAGCCCCAGCATTTT. This translates into CASSAGTGTFFSNQPQHF. Combining the CDR3 with reference TRBV5-5 and TRBJ1-5 gives the whole variable domain DAGVTQSPTHLIKTRGQQVTLRCSPISGHKSVSWYQQVLGQGPQFIFQYYEKEERGRGNFPDRFSARQFPNYSSELNVNALLLGDSALYLCASSAGTGTFFSNQPQHFGDGTRLSIL.